What follows are 8 T cell receptor beta chains derived from one specimen sequenced in a study of T cells in Graves' hyperthyroidism and ophthalmopathy. Researchers took RNA transcripts and amplified the TCR beta CDR3 regions from them. Using the HTBI primer set, a first-round RT-PCR was run on the TCR CDR3. TCRdb re-derived calls from the multiplex PCR reads in MiXCR, one entry per CDR3 protein. The sample includes about 560,000 distinct CDR3 sequences, about a sixth seen only once; the top ten take around 19%. Sequencing input: blood. The source is a woman between 18 and 29 years old with Graves' hyperthyroidism.

This clonotype was found a few times. The gene calls are TRBV20-1 and TRBJ2-1; perhaps TRBD1 as D (6 bases). CDR1 is DFQATT, CDR2 SNEGSKA, per germline (reference sequence). Trimming took off 1 base at V and 4 bases at J, with 14 bases between the two ends. The CDR3 has 15 residues. CDR3 DNA sequence: TGCAGTGCTAGAGGACAGGAGAAAACTTACAATGAGCAGTTCTTC. This codes for CSARGQEKTYNEQFF.

This clonotype turned up a few times. This rearrangement joins TRBV27 to TRBJ2-1, with 9 positions matching TRBD1. The junction had 9 bases not matched to a gene; V was cut back by 8 bases and J by 4 bases. Per the germline V gene, CDR1 is MNHEY and CDR2 is SMNVEV (reference sequence). This CDR3 region has 15 residues. The CDR3 nucleotides read TGTGCCAGCGGCCCGGGGGACAGGGCTTACAATGAGCAGTTCTTC. Translated: CASGPGDRAYNEQFF.

The CDR3 reads CARGQGHTKNIQYF. CDR3 nucleotides: TGTGCCCGGGGACAGGGCCACACCAAAAACATTCAGTACTTC. This rearrangement joins TRBV24-1 to TRBJ2-4; TRBD1 matches 9 bases. Germline trimming cut 12 bases from V and 2 bases from J; bases unmatched to any gene: 7. Germline loops: CDR1 KGHDR, CDR2 SFDVKD. The CDR3 is 14 residues long.

This clonotype was picked up many times. This sequence joins TRBV7-2 and TRBJ1-4; D is perhaps TRBD1 (6 bases). This CDR3 contains 14 residues. Trimming stripped 5 bases from V and 8 bases from J, with 15 bases between. Germline values: CDR1 SGHTA, CDR2 FQGNSA. The CDR3 sequence is CASSLTGLREKLFF. The DNA for the CDR3 is TGTGCCAGCAGCCTAACAGGGTTGCGCGAAAAACTGTTTTTT.

This clonotype appeared a few times. This chain connects TRBV20-1 to TRBJ2-3; D is ambiguous. Germline CDR1 reads DFQATT; CDR2 reads SNEGSKA (reference sequence). The CDR3 has 11 amino acids. Deletions cut 4 bases from V and 4 bases from J, with 6 bases between. CDR3 region: CSATLSDTQYF. CDR3 nucleotide sequence: TGCAGTGCTACCCTATCAGATACGCAGTATTTT.

This rearrangement joins TRBV14 to TRBJ2-3, with D hard to call. V gave up 3 bases and J gave up 3 bases, with 19 bases separating them. This CDR3 region has 17 residues. Looked up from germline, CDR1 is SGHDN and CDR2 is FVKESK. CDR3 protein: CASSQTPRSFDTDTQYF. CDR3 DNA: TGTGCCAGCAGCCAGACGCCGAGGTCCTTCGATACAGATACGCAGTATTTT.

There are many counts of this clonotype. V usage is TRBV6-1 and J usage is TRBJ2-1, with TRBD2 matching over 8 bases. This CDR3 comprises 14 residues. J gave up 8 bases and V 8 bases, and 11 bases lay outside the gene matches. In germline, CDR1 is MNHNS, CDR2 SASEGT. This CDR3 is CASAGAGVSDEQFF. The CDR3 DNA reads TGTGCCAGCGCGGGAGCGGGAGTGAGCGATGAGCAGTTCTTC.

The chain has TRBV20-1 and TRBJ2-1; D tentatively fits TRBD1 or TRBD2 (5 bases each). V gave up 4 bases and J gave up 0 bases, with 25 bases separating them. CDR1 and CDR2 from the germline V gene are DFQATT and SNEGSKA (reference sequence). CDR3 size: 19 residues. CDR3 sequence (DNA): TGCAGTGCTATCTCGCCGTGGGGTATGGGGGAAAGCTCCTACAATGAGCAGTTCTTC. Amino acid sequence: CSAISPWGMGESSYNEQFF.